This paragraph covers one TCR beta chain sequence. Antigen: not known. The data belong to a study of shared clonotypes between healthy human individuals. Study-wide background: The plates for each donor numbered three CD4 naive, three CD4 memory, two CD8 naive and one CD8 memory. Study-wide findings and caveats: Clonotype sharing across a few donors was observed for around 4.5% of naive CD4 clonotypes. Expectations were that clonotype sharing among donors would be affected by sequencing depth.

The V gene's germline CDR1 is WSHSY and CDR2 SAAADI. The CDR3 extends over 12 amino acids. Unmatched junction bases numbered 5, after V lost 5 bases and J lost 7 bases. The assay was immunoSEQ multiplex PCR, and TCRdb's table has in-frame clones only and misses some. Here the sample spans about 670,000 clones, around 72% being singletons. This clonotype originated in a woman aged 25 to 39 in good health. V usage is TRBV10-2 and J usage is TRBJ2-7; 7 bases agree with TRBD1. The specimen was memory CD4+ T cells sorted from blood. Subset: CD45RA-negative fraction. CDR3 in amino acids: CASSLTGWEQYF. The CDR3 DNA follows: TGCGCCAGCAGTTTGACAGGGTGGGAGCAGTACTTC.